This entry lists 8 T cell receptor beta chains sequenced from one sample in a study of blood T cells in healthy people across ages. Next came a second PCR, run for about 7 to 12 cycles, which used a sample-barcoded 5' primer along with a J-beta primer mix. Each CDR3 protein gets one entry after TCRdb re-called the 5' RACE reads with MiXCR. The sample lists 700,000 to 1,000,000 distinct CDR3 sequences, under 55% occurring once. What was sequenced was blood. These receptors were taken from a man aged 55 to 69 in good health.

This clonotype was counted ten times or more. The chain recombines TRBV28 with TRBJ1-2; D is undetermined. The CDR3 is 12 residues long. Germline V lookup: CDR1 MDHEN, CDR2 SYDVKM. The V and J ends lost 2 bases and 4 bases respectively, with 5 bases between them. The CDR3 loop is CASSLNLYGYTF. In DNA, the CDR3 is TGTGCCAGCAGTTTAAATCTCTATGGCTACACCTTC.

This clonotype has more than one count but fewer than ten. This sequence joins TRBV11-2 and TRBJ2-3; D might be TRBD1 (6 bases). This CDR3 comprises 14 residues. Trimming left V 11 bases short and J 6 bases short, with 21 bases between. The germline gives CDR1 SGHAT, CDR2 FQNNGV. Written as DNA, the CDR3 is TGTGCCGTCGCCGGGCGACAGGCTGGCGATACGCAGTATTTT. Its translation is CAVAGRQAGDTQYF.

The CDR3: CAISDTGWQSPLHF. CDR3 nucleotides: TGTGCCATCAGTGATACAGGCTGGCAATCACCCCTCCACTTT. The chain uses TRBV10-3 and TRBJ1-6; perhaps TRBD1 as D (5 bases). In germline, CDR1 is ENHRY, CDR2 SYGVKD. The V end was cut by 3 bases, the J end by 10 bases, with 13 bases between. This CDR3 spans 14 amino acids.

This clonotype was counted only a few times. The chain uses TRBV21-1 and TRBJ2-4. TRBV21-1 is an annotated pseudogene. CDR3 length: 13 amino acids. The CDR3 spells CASSKPLGNIQYF. The CDR3 coding sequence is TGTGCCAGCAGCAAACCGTTGGGTAACATTCAGTACTTC.

Details on this clonotype: At one boundary the junction diverges from the germline segment, which might be a read error. This chain connects TRBV4-3 to TRBJ2-2; TRBD1 aligns across 9 bases. The CDR3 sequence is 16 residues long. Germline V gives CDR1 LGHNA, CDR2 YSLEER. The CDR3 DNA sequence: TGCGCCAGCAGCAAAGAACAGGGGGCGCGGACCGGGGAGCTGTTTTTT. This translates into CASSKEQGARTGELFF.

The chain recombines TRBV18 with TRBJ2-3; D is tentatively TRBD1 or TRBD2 (5 bases each). This CDR3 is built from 15 residues. Deletions cut 2 bases from V and 2 bases from J, with 11 bases between. Looked up from germline, CDR1 is KGHSH and CDR2 is LQKENI. The CDR3: CASSPEGGTTDTQYF. The CDR3 DNA is TGTGCCAGCTCACCAGAGGGTGGGACCACAGATACGCAGTATTTT.

This clonotype has a handful of counts. This chain connects TRBV5-6 to TRBJ2-1; 7 nucleotides agree with TRBD1. Germline loops: CDR1 SGHDT, CDR2 YYEEEE. The CDR3 totals 15 residues. Trimming took 2 bases from V and 4 from J; bases not matched to a gene: 6. The CDR3 nucleotides read TGTGCCAGCAGCTTCATGACAGGGCCTTACAATGAGCAGTTCTTC. This translates into CASSFMTGPYNEQFF.

This clonotype turned up a few times. This chain links TRBV6-2 or TRBV6-3 with TRBJ2-7; 9 positions match TRBD2. V shed 2 bases and J 4 bases; nucleotides not matched to a gene: 12. The CDR3 spans 17 residues. Germline values: CDR1 MNHEY, CDR2 SVGEGT. The CDR3 spells CASSYPTGGLARYEQYF. CDR3 DNA: TGTGCCAGCAGTTACCCGACGGGGGGACTAGCAAGATACGAGCAGTACTTC.